The 20 T cell receptor beta chains below all came from one sample that was sequenced in a study of CD8+ T cells in alopecia areata (dated 2018 in TCRdb). What the time point label conveys for this sample: baseline before oral tofacitinib. The library relied on the immunoSEQ multiplex PCR assay. For TCR sequencing, RNA was extracted from every sample and reverse transcribed into cDNA to serve as template. This is the immuneACCESS table as TCRdb keeps it, with only in-frame sequences that have V and J called. A part of the clones is gone; compared with another copy, unresolved V genes explain less than half, and the rest is unexplained. Here the sample has hundreds of thousands of clones; approximately 61% occur a single time. 0.45% of the sample is taken by the ten largest. Sequences were derived from CD4+ T cells sorted from blood, sampled at week 0. The source of these receptors is a human donor with alopecia areata.

This clone was seen only a few times. This chain connects TRBV9 to TRBJ1-2; no reliable D call. There are 13 residues in the CDR3. Trimming took 4 bases from V and 4 from J, leaving 11 bases between them. The germline CDR1 and CDR2 sequences are SGDLS and YYNGEE. CDR3 sequence: CASSSGGSYGYTF. The CDR3 DNA reads TGTGCCAGCAGCTCGGGTGGAAGCTATGGCTACACCTTC.

The chain employs TRBV30 and TRBJ2-3; D gene uncertain. V gave up 3 bases and J gave up 0 bases, with 10 bases separating them. The CDR3 runs 14 residues. The germline CDR1 and CDR2 sequences are GTSNPN and SVGIG (reference sequence). CDR3 nucleotide sequence: TGTGCCTGGAGGTTACTGACTAGCACAGATACGCAGTATTTT. Encoded protein: CAWRLLTSTDTQYF.

Concerning this clone itself: This same CDR3 is encoded by further DNA sequences in the sample. J is TRBJ2-7 and V is TRBV29-1; 8 bases fit TRBD1. This CDR3 spans 12 amino acids. Germline V gene sequence: CDR1 SQVTM, CDR2 ANQGSEA. The J segment lost 6 bases and the V segment lost 4 bases, leaving 5 bases of the junction unmatched. The CDR3: CSVGQGAGEQYF. CDR3 DNA sequence: TGCAGCGTTGGGCAGGGGGCGGGCGAGCAGTACTTC.

The genes are TRBV9 and TRBJ2-2; no firm D call. Trimming removed 7 bases from V and 0 bases from J, with 7 bases in between. Germline values: CDR1 SGDLS, CDR2 YYNGEE. This CDR3 is 13 amino acids long. The chain's CDR3 is CASATANTGELFF. The CDR3 region has the DNA TGTGCCAGCGCGACGGCGAACACCGGGGAGCTGTTTTTT.

The V call is TRBV7-6, the J call TRBJ2-7, with 11 positions matching TRBD1. Germline V CDR1 and CDR2: SGHVS, FNYEAQ. The CDR3 spans 13 residues. V was pared by 8 bases and J by 6 bases, with 6 bases of the junction left unmatched. The CDR3 DNA follows: TGTGCCAGCGGCCGGGACAGGGGGGGCGAGCAGTACTTC. Residues: CASGRDRGGEQYF.

The chain is built from TRBV29-1 and TRBJ1-1, with no clear D. Deletions cut 6 bases from V and 0 bases from J, with 17 bases between. The CDR3 runs 15 residues. Germline V gene sequence: CDR1 SQVTM, CDR2 ANQGSEA. CDR3 nucleotides: TGCAGCGTCTCTCGAATGGACCTCATGAACACTGAAGCTTTCTTT. Translating it yields CSVSRMDLMNTEAFF. The variable domain in full, completed from reference TRBV29-1 and TRBJ1-1, reads SAVISQKPSRDICQRGTSLTIQCQVDSQVTMMFWYRQQPGQSLTLIATANQGSEATYESGFVIDKFPISRPNLTFSTLTVSNMSPEDSSIYLCSVSRMDLMNTEAFFGQGTRLTVV.

The table lists this clone with a few counts. The genes are TRBV6-1 and TRBJ1-2; TRBD1 might be the D (6 bases). The V end was cut by 6 bases, the J end by 0 bases, with 14 bases between. There are 15 residues in the CDR3. CDR1 is MNHNS and CDR2 is SASEGT in the germline V gene. As DNA, the CDR3 is TGTGCCAGCAGGGCCGGACAGAACTCTAACTATGGCTACACCTTC. It is translated as CASRAGQNSNYGYTF.

The J gene is TRBJ2-1, the V gene TRBV19, with 7 positions matching TRBD2. J was trimmed by 3 bases and V by 1 base; bases with no gene match: 0. CDR1 and CDR2 (germline): LNHDA, SQIVND (reference sequence). The CDR3 has 14 amino acids. The CDR3, as DNA: TGTGCCAGTAGTATAGGCGGGAGCTACAATGAGCAGTTCTTC. Translation: CASSIGGSYNEQFF. Full variable domain (remainder filled in from reference TRBV19 and TRBJ2-1): DGGITQSPKYLFRKEGQNVTLSCEQNLNHDAMYWYRQDPGQGLRLIYYSQIVNDFQKGDIAEGYSVSREKKESFPLTVTSAQKNPTAFYLCASSIGGSYNEQFFGPGTRLTVL.

Only a few counts were recorded for this clone. V usage is TRBV5-4 and J usage is TRBJ1-6; 9 bases are shared with TRBD1. V shed 0 bases and J 9 bases; nucleotides not matched to a gene: 4. The CDR3 is made up of 15 amino acids. Germline V gene sequence: CDR1 SGHNT, CDR2 YYREEE (reference sequence). CDR3 nucleotides: TGTGCCAGCAGCTTGGCAGGACAGGGGAGTTCACCCCTCCACTTT. It yields the protein CASSLAGQGSSPLHF.

This clone has a handful of counts. The genes are TRBV29-1 and TRBJ2-4; D is possibly TRBD1 (8 bases). The germline gives CDR1 SQVTM, CDR2 ANQGSEA. The CDR3 runs 13 residues. V gave up 7 bases and J gave up 8 bases, with 18 bases separating them. The CDR3 coding sequence is TGCAGCGGAAGACAGGGGAGGGGGGACATTCAGTACTTC. It codes for CSGRQGRGDIQYF.

The CDR3 spells CASSAGIAGGNQETQYF. The CDR3 DNA is TGTGCCAGCAGCGCCGGCATAGCGGGAGGGAACCAAGAGACCCAGTACTTC. The gene calls are TRBV11-2 and TRBJ2-5; 11 bases map to TRBD2. The CDR3 has 17 residues. The V segment lost 5 bases and the J segment 0 bases; nucleotides outside the gene matches: 8. In germline, CDR1 is SGHAT, CDR2 FQNNGV.

The chain joins TRBV5-6 to TRBJ1-2; the match to TRBD1 covers 11 bases. Per the germline V gene, CDR1 is SGHDT and CDR2 is YYEEEE. V shed 4 bases and J 7 bases; nucleotides not matched to a gene: 12. CDR3 length: 16 residues. The CDR3 DNA follows: TGTGCCAGCAGCATTGGACAGGGGGCCTCTTCGGGTGGCTACACCTTC. It yields the protein CASSIGQGASSGGYTF.

V gene TRBV29-1 combines with J gene TRBJ2-6; unclear D gene. The CDR3 is 13 amino acids. CDR1 is SQVTM, CDR2 ANQGSEA, per germline. Trimming left V 6 bases short and J 0 bases short, with 6 bases between. The CDR3 sequence is CSVQVSGANVLTF. Here the CDR3 DNA reads TGCAGCGTCCAGGTCTCTGGGGCCAACGTCCTGACTTTC.

The rearrangement uses TRBV7-3 and TRBJ2-4, with TRBD1 as a possible D gene (6 bases). With 1 base removed from V and 8 bases from J, the gap between germline ends came to 15 bases. CDR3 length: 15 residues. Germline CDR1 is SGHTA and CDR2 is FQGTGA. The CDR3 is CASSLNPGDIDIQYF. The DNA of the CDR3 is TGTGCCAGCAGCTTAAACCCCGGGGACATCGACATTCAGTACTTC.

This chain links TRBV7-9 with TRBJ2-2, with 11 bases fitting TRBD1. This CDR3 region has 18 residues. The V segment lost 5 bases and the J segment 5 bases; nucleotides outside the gene matches: 13. Germline V gives CDR1 SEHNR, CDR2 FQNEAQ (reference sequence). CDR3 coding DNA: TGTGCCAGCAGCACCCGGCAGGACAGGGGGCCATTAACCGGGGAGCTGTTTTTT. It translates to CASSTRQDRGPLTGELFF.

This sequence joins TRBV30 and TRBJ2-7; no clear D. Germline V lookup: CDR1 GTSNPN, CDR2 SVGIG (reference sequence). The CDR3 has 15 residues. Trimming took 2 bases from V and 0 from J, leaving 14 bases between them. CDR3 bases: TGTGCCTGGAGTTGGACCGATTCCTTCTCCTACGAGCAGTACTTC. Amino acid sequence: CAWSWTDSFSYEQYF.

The V and J genes are TRBV2 and TRBJ2-1; TRBD1 aligns across 9 bases. The CDR3 length is 13 residues. J was trimmed by 6 bases and V by 6 bases; bases with no gene match: 3. The V gene's germline CDR1 is SNHLY and CDR2 FYNNEI. The CDR3, as DNA: TGTGCCAGCAGGACAGGGGGAGGCAATGAGCAGTTCTTC. Encoded protein: CASRTGGGNEQFF.

The chain combines TRBV19 with TRBJ2-6; a possible D gene is TRBD1 (6 bases). This CDR3 comprises 17 residues. The ends were cut back, 6 bases at V and 0 bases at J, with 15 bases in the middle. CDR1 is LNHDA and CDR2 is SQIVND in the germline V gene (reference sequence). In nucleotides, the CDR3 is TGTGCCAGTAGCAGGGGCAGAAGGAACTCTGGGGCCAACGTCCTGACTTTC. Its translation: CASSRGRRNSGANVLTF.

This chain joins TRBV27 and TRBJ2-1; D remains ambiguous. The CDR3 extends over 15 amino acids. The V and J ends lost 5 bases and 8 bases respectively, with 19 bases between them. Germline CDR1 and CDR2: MNHEY and SMNVEV (reference sequence). CDR3 amino acids: CASSPTLHSRYEQFF. The CDR3, as DNA: TGTGCCAGCAGTCCAACCCTCCACTCTCGGTATGAGCAGTTCTTC.

The rearrangement uses TRBV23-1 and TRBJ1-5; unclear D gene. TRBV23-1 is noted as an ORF with a role that remains uncertain. CDR3 length: 14 residues. The V and J ends lost 0 bases and 0 bases respectively, with 3 bases between them. CDR3 coding DNA: TGCGCCAGCAGTCAATCAGGTAGCAATCAGCCCCAGCATTTT. Its translation: CASSQSGSNQPQHF.